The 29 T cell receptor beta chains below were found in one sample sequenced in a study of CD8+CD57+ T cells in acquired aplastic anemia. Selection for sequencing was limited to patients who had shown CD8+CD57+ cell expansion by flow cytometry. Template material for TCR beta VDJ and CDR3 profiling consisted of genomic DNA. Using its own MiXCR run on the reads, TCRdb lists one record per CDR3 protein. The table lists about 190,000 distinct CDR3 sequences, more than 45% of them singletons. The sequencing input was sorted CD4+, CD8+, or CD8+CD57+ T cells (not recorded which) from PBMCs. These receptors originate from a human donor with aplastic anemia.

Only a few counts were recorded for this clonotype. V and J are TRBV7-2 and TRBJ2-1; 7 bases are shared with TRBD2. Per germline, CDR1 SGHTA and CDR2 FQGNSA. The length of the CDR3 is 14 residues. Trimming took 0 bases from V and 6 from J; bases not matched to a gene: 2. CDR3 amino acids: CASSLASSGNEQFF. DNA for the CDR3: TGTGCCAGCAGCTTAGCGTCTAGCGGCAATGAGCAGTTCTTC.

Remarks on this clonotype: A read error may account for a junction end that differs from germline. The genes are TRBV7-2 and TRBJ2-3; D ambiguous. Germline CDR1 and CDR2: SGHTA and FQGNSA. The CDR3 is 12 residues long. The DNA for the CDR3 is TGTGCCAGCAGCTTGCGGTCAGATGCGCAGTATTTT. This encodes CASSLRSDAQYF.

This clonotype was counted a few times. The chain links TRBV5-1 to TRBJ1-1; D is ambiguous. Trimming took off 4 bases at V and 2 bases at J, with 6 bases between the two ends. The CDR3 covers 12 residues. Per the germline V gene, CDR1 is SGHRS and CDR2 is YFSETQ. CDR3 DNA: TGCGCCAGCAGCCGGATAAACACTGAAGCTTTCTTT. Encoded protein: CASSRINTEAFF. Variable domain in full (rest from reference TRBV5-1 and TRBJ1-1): KAGVTQTPRYLIKTRGQQVTLSCSPISGHRSVSWYQQTPGQGLQFLFEYFSETQRNKGNFPGRFSGRQFSNSRSEMNVSTLELGDSALYLCASSRINTEAFFGQGTRLTVV.

The CDR3 bases are TGTGCCAGCAGCGCACAGGGGGTATTCAGTTTGTCCGGTAATCAGCCCCAGCATTTT. It specifies CASSAQGVFSLSGNQPQHF. V usage is TRBV9 and J usage is TRBJ1-5; 8 nucleotides match TRBD1. The CDR3 has 19 residues. Germline CDR1 and CDR2: SGDLS and YYNGEE. Trimming removed 3 bases from V and 4 bases from J; junction bases left unmatched: 18.

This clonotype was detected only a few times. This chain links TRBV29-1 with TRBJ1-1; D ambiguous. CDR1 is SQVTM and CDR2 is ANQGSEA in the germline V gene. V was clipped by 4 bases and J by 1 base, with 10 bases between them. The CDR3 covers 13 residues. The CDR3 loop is CSVVPGGNTEAFF. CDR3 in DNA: TGCAGCGTTGTTCCAGGAGGGAACACTGAAGCTTTCTTT.

The CDR3 loop is CARGQGMNTEAFF. The CDR3 nucleotides are TGTGCCAGAGGCCAGGGGATGAACACTGAAGCTTTCTTT. The V gene is TRBV2, the J gene TRBJ1-1, with a tentative D call TRBD1 (6 bases). The V end was cut by 9 bases, the J end by 0 bases, with 11 bases between. This CDR3 region has 13 residues. Per the germline V gene, CDR1 is SNHLY and CDR2 is FYNNEI.

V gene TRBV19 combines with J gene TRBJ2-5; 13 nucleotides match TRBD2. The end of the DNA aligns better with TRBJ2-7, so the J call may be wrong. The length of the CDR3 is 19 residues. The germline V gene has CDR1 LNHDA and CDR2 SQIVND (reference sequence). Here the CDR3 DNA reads TGTGCCAGTAGTATCCCCAGACTAGCGGGAGGAAGGATGACCTACGAGCAGTACTTC. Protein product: CASSIPRLAGGRMTYEQYF.

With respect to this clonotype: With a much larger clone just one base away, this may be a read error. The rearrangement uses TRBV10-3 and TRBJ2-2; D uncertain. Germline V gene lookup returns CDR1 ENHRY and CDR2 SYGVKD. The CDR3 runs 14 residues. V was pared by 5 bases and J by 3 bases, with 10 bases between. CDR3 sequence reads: CAISSTMDTGELFF. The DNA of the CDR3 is TGTGCCATCAGTTCCACGATGGACACCGGGGAGCTGTTTTTT.

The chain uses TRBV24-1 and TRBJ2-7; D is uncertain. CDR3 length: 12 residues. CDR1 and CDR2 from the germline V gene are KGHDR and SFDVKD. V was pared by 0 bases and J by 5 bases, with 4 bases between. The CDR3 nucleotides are TGTGCCACCAGTGATTTGTTCCACGAGCAGTACTTC. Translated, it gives CATSDLFHEQYF.

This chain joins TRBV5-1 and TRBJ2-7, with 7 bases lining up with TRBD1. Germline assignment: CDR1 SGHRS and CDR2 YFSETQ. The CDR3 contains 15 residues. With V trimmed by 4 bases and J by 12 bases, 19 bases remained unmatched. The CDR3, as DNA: TGCGCCAGCAGCCCTGAGGGCCAGGGGGTCGCCCTCGTGTACTTC. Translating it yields CASSPEGQGVALVYF.

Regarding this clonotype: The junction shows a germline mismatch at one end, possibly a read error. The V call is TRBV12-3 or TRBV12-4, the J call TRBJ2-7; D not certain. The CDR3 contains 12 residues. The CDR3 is CASSLWAYEQYF. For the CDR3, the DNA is TGTGCCAGCAGTTTATGGGCCTATGAGCAGTACTTC.

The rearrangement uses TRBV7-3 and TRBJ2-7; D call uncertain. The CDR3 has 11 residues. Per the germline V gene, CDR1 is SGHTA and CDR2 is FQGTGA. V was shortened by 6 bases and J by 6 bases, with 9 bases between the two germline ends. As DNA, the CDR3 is TGTGCCAGCAGAACAGCCGGCGAGCAGTACTTC. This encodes CASRTAGEQYF.

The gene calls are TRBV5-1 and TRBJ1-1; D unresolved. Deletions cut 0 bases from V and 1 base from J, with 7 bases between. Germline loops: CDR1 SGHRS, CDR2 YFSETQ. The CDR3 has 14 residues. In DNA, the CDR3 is TGCGCCAGCAGCTTGGGTTCTGCGAACACTGAAGCTTTCTTT. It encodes CASSLGSANTEAFF. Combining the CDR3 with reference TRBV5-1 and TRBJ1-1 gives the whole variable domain KAGVTQTPRYLIKTRGQQVTLSCSPISGHRSVSWYQQTPGQGLQFLFEYFSETQRNKGNFPGRFSGRQFSNSRSEMNVSTLELGDSALYLCASSLGSANTEAFFGQGTRLTVV.

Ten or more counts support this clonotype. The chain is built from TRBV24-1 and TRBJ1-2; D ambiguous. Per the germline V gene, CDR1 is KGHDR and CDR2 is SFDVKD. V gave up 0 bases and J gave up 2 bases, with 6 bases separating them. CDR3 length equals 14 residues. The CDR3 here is CATSDLGRNYGYTF. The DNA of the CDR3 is TGTGCCACCAGTGATTTGGGCAGAAACTATGGCTACACCTTC.

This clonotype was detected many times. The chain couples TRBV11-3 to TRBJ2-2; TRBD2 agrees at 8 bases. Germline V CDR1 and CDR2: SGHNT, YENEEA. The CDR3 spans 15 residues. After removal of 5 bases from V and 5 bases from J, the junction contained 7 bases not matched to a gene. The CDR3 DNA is TGTGCCAGCAGCCGCGAAGGACTAGCAACCGGGGAGCTGTTTTTT. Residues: CASSREGLATGELFF.

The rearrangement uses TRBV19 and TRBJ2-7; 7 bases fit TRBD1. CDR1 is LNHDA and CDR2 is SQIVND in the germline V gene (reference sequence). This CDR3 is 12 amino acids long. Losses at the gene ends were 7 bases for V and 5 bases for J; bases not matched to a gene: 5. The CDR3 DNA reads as TGTGCCAGTACATCCCAGGGGGACGAGCAGTACTTC. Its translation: CASTSQGDEQYF.

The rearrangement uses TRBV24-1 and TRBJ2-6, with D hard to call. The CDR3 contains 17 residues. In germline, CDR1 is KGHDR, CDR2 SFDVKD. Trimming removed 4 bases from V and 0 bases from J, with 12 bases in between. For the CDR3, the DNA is TGTGCCACCAGTGACGGCCCAACACCCTCTGGGGCCAACGTCCTGACTTTC. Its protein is CATSDGPTPSGANVLTF.

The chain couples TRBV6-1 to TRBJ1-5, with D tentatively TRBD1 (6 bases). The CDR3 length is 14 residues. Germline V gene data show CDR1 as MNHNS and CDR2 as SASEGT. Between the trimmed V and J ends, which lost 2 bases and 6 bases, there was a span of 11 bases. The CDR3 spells CASSETGLIQPQHF. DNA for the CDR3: TGTGCCAGCAGTGAAACAGGGTTAATTCAGCCCCAGCATTTT.

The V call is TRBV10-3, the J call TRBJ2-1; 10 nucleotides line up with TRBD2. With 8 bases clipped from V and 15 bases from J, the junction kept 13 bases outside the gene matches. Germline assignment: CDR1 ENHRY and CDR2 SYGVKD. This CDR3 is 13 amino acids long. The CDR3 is CAIRAGGGDGLFF. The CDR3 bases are TGTGCCATCCGAGCGGGAGGGGGCGATGGGCTGTTCTTC.

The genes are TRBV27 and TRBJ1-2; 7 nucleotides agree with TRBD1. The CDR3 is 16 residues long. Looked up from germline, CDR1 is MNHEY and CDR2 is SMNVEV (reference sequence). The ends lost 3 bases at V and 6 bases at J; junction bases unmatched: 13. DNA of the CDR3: TGTGCCAGCAGTTTCATCCTTTCGACAGGGCGGAATGGCTACACCTTC. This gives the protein CASSFILSTGRNGYTF.

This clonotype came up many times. The CDR3 region has the DNA TGTGCCAGCAGTTACGTCGGTAGCAATCAGCCCCAGCATTTT. This gives the protein CASSYVGSNQPQHF. The chain uses TRBV6-6 and TRBJ1-5; D remains unclear. Germline lookup yields CDR1 MNHNY and CDR2 SVGAGI (reference sequence). The length of the CDR3 is 14 residues. Deletions cut 2 bases from V and 0 bases from J, with 5 bases between.

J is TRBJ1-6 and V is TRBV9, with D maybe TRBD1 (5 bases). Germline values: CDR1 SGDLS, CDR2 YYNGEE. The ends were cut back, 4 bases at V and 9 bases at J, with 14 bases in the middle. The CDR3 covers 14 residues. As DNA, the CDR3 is TGTGCCAGCAGCCTAGGCCTTCAGGGTTCACCCCTCCACTTT. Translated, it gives CASSLGLQGSPLHF.

The CDR3 bases are TGCAGCGGAAGGGAGACTGAAGCTTTCTTT. This gives the protein CSGRETEAFF. The chain carries TRBV29-1 and TRBJ1-1; D not certain. Germline V gives CDR1 SQVTM, CDR2 ANQGSEA. This CDR3 comprises 10 residues. The V end was cut by 7 bases, the J end by 5 bases, with 8 bases between.

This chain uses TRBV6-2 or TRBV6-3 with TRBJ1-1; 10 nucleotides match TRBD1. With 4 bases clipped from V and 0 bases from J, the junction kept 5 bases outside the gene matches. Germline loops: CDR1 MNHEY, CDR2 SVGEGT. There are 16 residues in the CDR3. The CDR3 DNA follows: TGTGCCAGCAGTTTTGGACAGGGGGGGGTGAACACTGAAGCTTTCTTT. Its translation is CASSFGQGGVNTEAFF.

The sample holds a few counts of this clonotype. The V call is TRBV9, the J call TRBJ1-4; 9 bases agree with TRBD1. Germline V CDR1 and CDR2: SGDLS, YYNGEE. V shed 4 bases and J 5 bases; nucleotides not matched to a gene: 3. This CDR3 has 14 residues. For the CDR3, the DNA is TGTGCCAGCAGCACCGGGACAGGGAATGAAAAACTGTTTTTT. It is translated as CASSTGTGNEKLFF.

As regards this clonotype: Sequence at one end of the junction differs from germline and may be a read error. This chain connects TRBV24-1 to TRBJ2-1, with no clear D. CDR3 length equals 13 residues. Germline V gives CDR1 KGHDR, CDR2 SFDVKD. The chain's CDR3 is CATSDTNSNGQFF. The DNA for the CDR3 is TGTGCCACCAGTGATACGAACTCGAATGGGCAGTTCTTC.

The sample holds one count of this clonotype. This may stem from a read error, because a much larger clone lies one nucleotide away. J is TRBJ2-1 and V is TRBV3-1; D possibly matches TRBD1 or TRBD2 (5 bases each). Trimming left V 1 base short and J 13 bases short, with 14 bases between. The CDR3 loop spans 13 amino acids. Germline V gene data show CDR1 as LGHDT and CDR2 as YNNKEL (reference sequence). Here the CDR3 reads CASSQGWPGSQFF. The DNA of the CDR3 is TGTGCCAGCAGCCAAGGGTGGCCAGGGAGCCAGTTCTTC.

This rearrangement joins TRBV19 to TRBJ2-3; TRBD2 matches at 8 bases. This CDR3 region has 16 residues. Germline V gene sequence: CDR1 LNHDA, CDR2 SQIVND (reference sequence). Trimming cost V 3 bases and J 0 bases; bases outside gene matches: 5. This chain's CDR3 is CASSILPGGSTDTQYF. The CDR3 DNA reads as TGTGCCAGTAGTATTTTGCCGGGAGGGAGCACAGATACGCAGTATTTT.

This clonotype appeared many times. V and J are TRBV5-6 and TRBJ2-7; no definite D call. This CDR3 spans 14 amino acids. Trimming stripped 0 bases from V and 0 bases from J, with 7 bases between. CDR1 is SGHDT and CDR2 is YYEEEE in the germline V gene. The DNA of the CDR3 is TGTGCCAGCAGCTTGGTGGGGAACTCCTACGAGCAGTACTTC. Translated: CASSLVGNSYEQYF. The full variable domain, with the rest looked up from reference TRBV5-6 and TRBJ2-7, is DAGVTQSPTHLIKTRGQQVTLRCSPKSGHDTVSWYQQALGQGPQFIFQYYEEEERQRGNFPDRFSGHQFPNYSSELNVNALLLGDSALYLCASSLVGNSYEQYFGPGTRLTVT.